This T cell receptor beta chain was sequenced during a study of blood T cell repertoires in COVID-19. Study-wide background: Donors in the United States, Italy and Spain gave samples during acute or convalescent COVID-19. Sources were T cells, B-cell-depleted T cells, or PBMCs; the material itself was cDNA or gDNA.

Germline V gene sequence: CDR1 SGHRS, CDR2 YFSETQ. J was trimmed by 2 bases and V by 3 bases; bases with no gene match: 11. The CDR3 length is 18 residues. The authors' processing: Using reference gene primer amplification, nucleated cell counts were estimated. The data were produced by immunoSEQ multiplex PCR, yet TCRdb's version contains in-frame clones alone and is incomplete. The V and J calls and the clone size are those of that table, but D and trimming were determined from the DNA. The table records 20,000 to 25,000 clones, approximately 83% of them present only once. The source is a man of 80 years or more with active or convalescent COVID-19. J is TRBJ2-5 and V is TRBV5-1; TRBD2 aligns across 12 bases. The sample comprised peripheral blood. The CDR3 DNA follows: TGCGCCAGCAGCTCGACTCTAGCGGGGGGGCCAGGGCAAGAGACCCAGTACTTC. Translated: CASSSTLAGGPGQETQYF.